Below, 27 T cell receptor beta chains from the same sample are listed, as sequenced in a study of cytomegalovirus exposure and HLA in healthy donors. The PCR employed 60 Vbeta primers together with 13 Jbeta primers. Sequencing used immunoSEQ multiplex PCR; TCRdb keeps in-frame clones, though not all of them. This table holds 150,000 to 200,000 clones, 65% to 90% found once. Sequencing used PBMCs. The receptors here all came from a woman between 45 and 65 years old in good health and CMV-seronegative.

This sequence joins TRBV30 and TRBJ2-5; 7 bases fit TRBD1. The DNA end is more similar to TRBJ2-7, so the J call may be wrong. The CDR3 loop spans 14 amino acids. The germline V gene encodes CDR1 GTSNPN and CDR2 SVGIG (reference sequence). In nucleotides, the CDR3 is TGTGCCTGGGTTGGAACAGGGGTCTCCTACGAGCAGTACTTC. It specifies CAWVGTGVSYEQYF.

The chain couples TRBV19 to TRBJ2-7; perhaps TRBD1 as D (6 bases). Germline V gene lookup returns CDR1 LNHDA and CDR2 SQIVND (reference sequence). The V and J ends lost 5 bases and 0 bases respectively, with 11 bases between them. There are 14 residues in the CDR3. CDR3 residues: CASSPGTYSYEQYF. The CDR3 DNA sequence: TGTGCCAGTAGTCCCGGGACATACTCCTACGAGCAGTACTTC.

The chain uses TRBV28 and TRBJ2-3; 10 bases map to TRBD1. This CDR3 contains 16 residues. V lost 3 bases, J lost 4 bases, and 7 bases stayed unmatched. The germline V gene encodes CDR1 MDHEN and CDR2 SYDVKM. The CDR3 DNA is TGTGCCAGCAGTTTGATGGGGACAGGGGTCGCAGATACGCAGTATTTT. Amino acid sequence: CASSLMGTGVADTQYF.

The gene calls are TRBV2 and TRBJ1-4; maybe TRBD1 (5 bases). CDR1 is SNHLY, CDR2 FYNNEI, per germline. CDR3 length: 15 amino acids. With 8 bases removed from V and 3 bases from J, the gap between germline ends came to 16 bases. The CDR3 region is CASSIVRAANEKLFF. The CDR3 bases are TGTGCCAGCTCCATAGTCAGGGCAGCTAATGAAAAACTGTTTTTT. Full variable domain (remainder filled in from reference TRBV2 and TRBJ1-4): EPEVTQTPSHQVTQMGQEVILRCVPISNHLYFYWYRQILGQKVEFLVSFYNNEISEKSEIFDDQFSVERPDGSNFTLKIRSTKLEDSAMYFCASSIVRAANEKLFFGSGTQLSVL.

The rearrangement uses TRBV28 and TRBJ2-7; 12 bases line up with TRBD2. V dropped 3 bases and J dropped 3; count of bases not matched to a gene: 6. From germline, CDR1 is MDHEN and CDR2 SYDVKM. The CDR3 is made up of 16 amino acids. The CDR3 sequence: CASSFRRLAGDYEQYF. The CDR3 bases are TGTGCCAGCAGTTTTCGTAGACTAGCGGGGGACTACGAGCAGTACTTC.

CDR3 bases: TGTGCCAGCACCCGCCCGACTCAGGACACCGCTAACTATGGCTACACCTTC. Translation: CASTRPTQDTANYGYTF. The chain combines TRBV28 with TRBJ1-2, with D possibly matching TRBD1 (5 bases). Germline V gene data show CDR1 as MDHEN and CDR2 as SYDVKM. V was pared by 7 bases and J by 0 bases, with 21 bases between. The CDR3 is 17 residues long.

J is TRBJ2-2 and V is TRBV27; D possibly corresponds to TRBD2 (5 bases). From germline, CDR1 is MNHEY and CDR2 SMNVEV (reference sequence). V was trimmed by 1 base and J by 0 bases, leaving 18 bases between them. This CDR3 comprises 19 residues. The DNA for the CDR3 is TGTGCCAGCAGTTTATTAGGGCTCCGGAGGTCTACGAACACCGGGGAGCTGTTTTTT. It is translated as CASSLLGLRRSTNTGELFF.

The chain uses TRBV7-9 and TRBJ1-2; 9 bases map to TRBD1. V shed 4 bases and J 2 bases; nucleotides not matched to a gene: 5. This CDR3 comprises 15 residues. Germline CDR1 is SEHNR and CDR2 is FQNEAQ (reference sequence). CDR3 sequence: CASSSRTGENYGYTF. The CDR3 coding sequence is TGTGCCAGCAGCTCCCGGACAGGGGAGAACTATGGCTACACCTTC.

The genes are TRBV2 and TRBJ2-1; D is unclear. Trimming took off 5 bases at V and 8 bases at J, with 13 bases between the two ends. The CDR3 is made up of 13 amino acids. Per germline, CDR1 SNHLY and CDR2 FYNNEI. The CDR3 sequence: CASSLQTADEQFF. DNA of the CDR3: TGTGCCAGCAGTCTCCAAACGGCGGATGAGCAGTTCTTC.

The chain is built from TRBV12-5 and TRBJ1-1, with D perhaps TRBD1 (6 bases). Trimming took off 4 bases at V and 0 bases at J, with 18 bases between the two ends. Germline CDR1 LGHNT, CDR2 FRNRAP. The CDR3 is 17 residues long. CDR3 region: CASGSDRGGDMNTEAFF. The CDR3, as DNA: TGTGCTAGTGGTTCTGACAGAGGGGGGGACATGAACACTGAAGCTTTCTTT.

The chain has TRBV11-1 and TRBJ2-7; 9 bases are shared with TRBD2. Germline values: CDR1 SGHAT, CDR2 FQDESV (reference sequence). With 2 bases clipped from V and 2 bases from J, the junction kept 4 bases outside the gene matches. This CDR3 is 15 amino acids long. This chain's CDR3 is CASSLLTSGTYEQYF. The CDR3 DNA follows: TGTGCCAGCAGCTTATTGACTAGCGGAACCTACGAGCAGTACTTC. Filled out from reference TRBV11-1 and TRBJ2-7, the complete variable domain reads EAEVAQSPRYKITEKSQAVAFWCDPISGHATLYWYRQILGQGPELLVQFQDESVVDDSQLPKDRFSAERLKGVDSTLKIQPAELGDSAMYLCASSLLTSGTYEQYFGPGTRLTVT.

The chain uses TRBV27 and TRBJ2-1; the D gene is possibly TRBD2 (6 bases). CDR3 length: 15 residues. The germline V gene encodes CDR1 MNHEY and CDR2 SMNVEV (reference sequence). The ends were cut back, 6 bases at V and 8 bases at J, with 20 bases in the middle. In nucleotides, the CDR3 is TGTGCCAGCAGCCCGGGACTTCACGGGCAATATGAGCAGTTCTTC. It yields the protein CASSPGLHGQYEQFF.

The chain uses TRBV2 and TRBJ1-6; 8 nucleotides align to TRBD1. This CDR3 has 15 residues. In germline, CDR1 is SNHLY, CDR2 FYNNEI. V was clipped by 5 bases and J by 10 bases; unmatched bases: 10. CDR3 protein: CASSFQGQGVSPLHF. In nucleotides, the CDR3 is TGTGCCAGCAGTTTTCAAGGACAGGGAGTCTCACCCCTCCACTTT.

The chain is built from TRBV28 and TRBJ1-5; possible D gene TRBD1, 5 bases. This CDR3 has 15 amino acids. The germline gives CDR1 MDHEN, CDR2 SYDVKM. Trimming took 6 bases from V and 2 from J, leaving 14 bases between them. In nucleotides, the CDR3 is TGTGCCAGCAGCCCGGGGGTATCCGGCAATCAGCCCCAGCATTTT. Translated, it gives CASSPGVSGNQPQHF.

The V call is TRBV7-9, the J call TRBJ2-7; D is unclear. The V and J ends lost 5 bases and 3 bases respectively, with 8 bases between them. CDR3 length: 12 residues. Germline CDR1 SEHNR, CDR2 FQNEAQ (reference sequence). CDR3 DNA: TGTGCCAGCAGCGATTTCAGCTACGAGCAGTACTTC. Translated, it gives CASSDFSYEQYF. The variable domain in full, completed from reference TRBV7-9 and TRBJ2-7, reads DTGVSQNPRHKITKRGQNVTFRCDPISEHNRLYWYRQTLGQGPEFLTYFQNEAQLEKSRLLSDRFSAERPKGSFSTLEIQRTEQGDSAMYLCASSDFSYEQYFGPGTRLTVT.

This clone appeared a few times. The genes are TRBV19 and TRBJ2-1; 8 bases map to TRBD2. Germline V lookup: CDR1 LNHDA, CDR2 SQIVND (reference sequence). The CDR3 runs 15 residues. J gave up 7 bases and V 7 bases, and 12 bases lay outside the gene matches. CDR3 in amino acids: CASTLAGTLGNEQFF. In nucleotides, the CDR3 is TGTGCCAGTACGCTAGCGGGCACTTTGGGGAATGAGCAGTTCTTC.

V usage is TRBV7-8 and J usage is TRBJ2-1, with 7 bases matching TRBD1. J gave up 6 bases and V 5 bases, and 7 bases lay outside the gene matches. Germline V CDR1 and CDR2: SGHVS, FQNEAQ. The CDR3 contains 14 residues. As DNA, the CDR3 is TGTGCCAGCAGCCCGGGACAGAGGGTCAATGAGCAGTTCTTC. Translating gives CASSPGQRVNEQFF.

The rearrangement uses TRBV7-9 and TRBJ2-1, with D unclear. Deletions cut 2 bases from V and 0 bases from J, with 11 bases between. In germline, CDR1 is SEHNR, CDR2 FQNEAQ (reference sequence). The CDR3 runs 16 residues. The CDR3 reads CASSLPTLSSYNEQFF. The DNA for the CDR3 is TGTGCCAGCAGCTTACCTACCTTGAGCTCCTACAATGAGCAGTTCTTC.

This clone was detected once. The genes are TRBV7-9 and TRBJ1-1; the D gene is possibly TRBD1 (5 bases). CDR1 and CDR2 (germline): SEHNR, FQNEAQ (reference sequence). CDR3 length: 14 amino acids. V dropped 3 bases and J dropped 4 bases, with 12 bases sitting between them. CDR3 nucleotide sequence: TGTGCCAGCAGCTTTGTCGGGGGGGTCACTGAAGCTTTCTTT. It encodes CASSFVGGVTEAFF.

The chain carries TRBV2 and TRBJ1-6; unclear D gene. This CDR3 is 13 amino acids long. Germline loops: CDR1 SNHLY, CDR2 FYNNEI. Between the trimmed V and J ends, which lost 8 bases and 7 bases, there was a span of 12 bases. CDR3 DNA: TGTGCCAGCCTTAGGGAGGAAAATTCACCCCTCCACTTT. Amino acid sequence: CASLREENSPLHF.

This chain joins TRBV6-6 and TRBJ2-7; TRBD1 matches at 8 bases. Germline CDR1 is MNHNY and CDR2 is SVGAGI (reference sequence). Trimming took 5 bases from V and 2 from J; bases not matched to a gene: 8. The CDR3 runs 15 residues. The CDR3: CASSKRQGQTYEQYF. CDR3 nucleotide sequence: TGTGCCAGCAGTAAAAGACAGGGGCAAACCTACGAGCAGTACTTC.

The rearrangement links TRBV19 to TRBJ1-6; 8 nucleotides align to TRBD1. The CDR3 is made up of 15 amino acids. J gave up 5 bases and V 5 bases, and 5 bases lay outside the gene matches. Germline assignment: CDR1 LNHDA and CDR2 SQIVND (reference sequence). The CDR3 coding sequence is TGTGCCAGTAGTTCCAGGGGGCGCAATAATTCACCCCTCCACTTT. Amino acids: CASSSRGRNNSPLHF.

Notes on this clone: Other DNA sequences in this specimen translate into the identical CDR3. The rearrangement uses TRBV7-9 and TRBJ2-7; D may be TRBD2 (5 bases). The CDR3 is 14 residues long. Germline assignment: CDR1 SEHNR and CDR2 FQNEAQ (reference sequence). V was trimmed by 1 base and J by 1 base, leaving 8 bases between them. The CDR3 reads CASSLDGDSYEQYF. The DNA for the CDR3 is TGTGCCAGCAGCTTAGACGGGGATTCCTACGAGCAGTACTTC.

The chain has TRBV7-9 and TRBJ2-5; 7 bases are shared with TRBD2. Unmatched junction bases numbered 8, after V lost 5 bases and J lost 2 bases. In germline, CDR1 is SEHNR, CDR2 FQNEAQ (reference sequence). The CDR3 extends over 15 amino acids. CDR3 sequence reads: CASSRRLAGQETQYF. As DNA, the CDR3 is TGTGCCAGCAGCCGAAGACTAGCAGGACAAGAGACCCAGTACTTC.

CDR3: CASSPTGAPPDEQYF. The DNA for the CDR3 is TGTGCCAGCAGCCCTACAGGGGCCCCCCCCGACGAGCAGTACTTC. The genes are TRBV7-6 and TRBJ2-7; 7 bases fit TRBD1. The CDR3 covers 15 residues. V lost 5 bases to trimming and J lost 5 bases; unmatched junction nucleotides: 12. Germline V gives CDR1 SGHVS, CDR2 FNYEAQ.

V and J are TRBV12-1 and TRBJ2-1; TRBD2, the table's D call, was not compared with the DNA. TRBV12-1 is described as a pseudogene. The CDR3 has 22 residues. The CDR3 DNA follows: TGTGCCAGCAGCTTTGCCCCCGGAGGACTAGCGGGGGAACTACCCCTCTCCAATGAGCAGTTCTTC. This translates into CASSFAPGGLAGELPLSNEQFF.

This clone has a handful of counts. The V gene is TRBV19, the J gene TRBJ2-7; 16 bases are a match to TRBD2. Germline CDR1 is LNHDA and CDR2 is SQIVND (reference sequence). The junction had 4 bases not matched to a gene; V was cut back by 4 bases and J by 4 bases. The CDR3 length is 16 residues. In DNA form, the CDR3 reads TGTGCCAGTAGTACCGGGACTAGCGGGAGGGGATACGAGCAGTACTTC. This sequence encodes CASSTGTSGRGYEQYF.